What follows is one T cell receptor (beta chain) and its context. Produced via immunoSEQ multiplex PCR; TCRdb's table is partial and in-frame only. The repertoire holds about 70,000 clones, with approximately 89% as singletons. Trimming removed 0 bases from V and 11 bases from J, with 17 bases in between. The CDR3 sequence is 15 residues long. Germline V gives CDR1 LNHNV, CDR2 YYDKDF (reference sequence). The data are from a study of blood T cell repertoires in COVID-19. Specimen: peripheral blood. The clonotype was recovered from a woman aged 70-85 years with acute or convalescent COVID-19. The chain recombines TRBV15 with TRBJ1-5; TRBD1 is a possible D gene (6 bases). Here the CDR3 reads CATSREGGLASAQHF. The CDR3 DNA is TGTGCCACCAGCAGAGAGGGGGGGCTCGCGTCCGCCCAGCATTTT.